This T cell receptor beta chain was obtained from a study of T cell repertoires in cytomegalovirus infection. This clonotype came up many times. The antigen is undetermined. TCRdb itself ran the reads through MiXCR, one entry per CDR3 protein. There are about 500,000 distinct CDR3 sequences in the sample; roughly a third occur only once, and 17% lies in the top ten. J was trimmed by 1 base and V by 3 bases; bases with no gene match: 6. The CDR3 loop spans 15 amino acids. Germline-derived CDR1 and CDR2 are LNHDA and SQIVND (reference sequence). This sample comprised cultured PBMCs, obtained from culture after CMV antigen stimulation. V gene TRBV19 combines with J gene TRBJ2-7, with 7 bases aligning to TRBD1. This receptor was taken from a human donor in good health (CMV status not recorded). Some clones in this sample may be carry-over from other donors' samples. The CDR3 sequence: CASSISGTASYEQYF. The CDR3 DNA sequence: TGTGCCAGTAGTATCTCCGGGACAGCTTCCTACGAGCAGTACTTC.